One sample yielded the 12 T cell receptor beta chains listed below, sequenced in a study of cytomegalovirus exposure and HLA in healthy donors. Primers for the PCR totalled 60 Vbeta and 13 Jbeta. Produced via immunoSEQ multiplex PCR; TCRdb's table is partial and in-frame only. This sample has about 170,000 clones, with less than 80% found just once. Material for sequencing was PBMCs. These receptors were taken from a female donor in good health and CMV-seronegative.

The V and J genes are TRBV19 and TRBJ2-5; tentative D call: TRBD2 (6 bases). This CDR3 has 15 amino acids. The germline V gene has CDR1 LNHDA and CDR2 SQIVND (reference sequence). V lost 1 base and J lost 0, with 9 bases in between. Here the CDR3 reads CASSIVGGNQETQYF. DNA of the CDR3: TGTGCCAGTAGTATAGTTGGGGGGAACCAAGAGACCCAGTACTTC.

A few counts support this clone. This chain connects TRBV19 to TRBJ1-5; the D is unclear. V lost 3 bases, J lost 0 bases, and 15 bases lay in between. Germline V gene lookup returns CDR1 LNHDA and CDR2 SQIVND (reference sequence). The CDR3 extends over 17 amino acids. The CDR3 DNA is TGTGCCAGTAGTATTTATCTGACGGGGATTAGCAATCAGCCCCAGCATTTT. It yields the protein CASSIYLTGISNQPQHF.

This clone is a singleton in its sample. This sequence joins TRBV4-1 and TRBJ2-1; 11 bases agree with TRBD1. This CDR3 region has 16 residues. V lost 4 bases and J lost 6; bases outside the gene matches: 8. Looked up from germline, CDR1 is MGHRA and CDR2 is YSYEKL. The CDR3 region has the DNA TGCGCCAGCAGCCGGGTGTTGGACAGGGGGCTCAATGAGCAGTTCTTC. This codes for CASSRVLDRGLNEQFF.

V and J are TRBV7-9 and TRBJ1-6; D remains ambiguous. Per germline, CDR1 SEHNR and CDR2 FQNEAQ (reference sequence). The CDR3 runs to 12 residues. V lost 1 base and J lost 11, with 6 bases in between. This CDR3 reads CASSLGTAPLHF. Here the CDR3 DNA reads TGTGCCAGCAGCTTAGGTACAGCACCCCTCCACTTT.

This chain joins TRBV7-2 and TRBJ2-7; 11 bases agree with TRBD1. This CDR3 is 13 amino acids long. V lost 6 bases, J lost 5 bases, and 3 bases stayed unmatched. The V gene's germline CDR1 is SGHTA and CDR2 FQGNSA. The CDR3 spells CASSGQGAHEQYF. As DNA, the CDR3 is TGTGCCAGCAGTGGACAGGGGGCCCACGAGCAGTACTTC.

V is TRBV7-3 and J is TRBJ2-3; 7 bases are shared with TRBD1. CDR3 size: 12 residues. V was pared by 4 bases and J by 13 bases, with 8 bases of the junction left unmatched. CDR1 and CDR2 (germline): SGHTA, FQGTGA. This chain's CDR3 is CASSSQGPLKYF. Written as DNA, the CDR3 is TGTGCCAGCAGCTCACAGGGGCCTCTAAAGTATTTT.

J is TRBJ2-5 and V is TRBV5-4; 7 bases are a match to TRBD1. This CDR3 is 15 amino acids long. The V and J ends lost 4 bases and 2 bases, in that order; junction bases with no gene match: 8. Germline values: CDR1 SGHNT, CDR2 YYREEE (reference sequence). The CDR3 reads CASSPGDRGQETQYF. CDR3 coding DNA: TGTGCCAGCAGCCCCGGGGACAGAGGACAAGAGACCCAGTACTTC.

The sample holds a few counts of this clone. The V gene is TRBV5-8, the J gene TRBJ1-2; maybe TRBD1 (5 bases). From germline, CDR1 is SGHTS and CDR2 YDEGEE. This CDR3 contains 14 residues. Trimming left V 2 bases short and J 0 bases short, with 8 bases between. The DNA for the CDR3 is TGTGCCAGCAGCTTTACAGGTTCTAACTATGGCTACACCTTC. Protein product: CASSFTGSNYGYTF.

V is TRBV5-8 and J is TRBJ2-5, with D tentatively TRBD2 (6 bases). V dropped 2 bases and J dropped 5 bases, with 13 bases sitting between them. From germline, CDR1 is SGHTS and CDR2 YDEGEE. CDR3 size: 14 residues. In nucleotides, the CDR3 is TGTGCCAGCAGCTTTGCCGGGAGTTGGGAGACCCAGTACTTC. Its translation: CASSFAGSWETQYF.

The chain recombines TRBV19 with TRBJ2-5; 10 bases are a match to TRBD2. The end of the DNA aligns better with TRBJ2-7, so the J call may be wrong. The CDR3 has 18 amino acids. Per germline, CDR1 LNHDA and CDR2 SQIVND (reference sequence). The CDR3: CASSIEGSGGLNDYEQYF. CDR3 in DNA: TGTGCCAGTAGTATAGAGGGTAGCGGGGGGCTAAACGACTACGAGCAGTACTTC.

V and J are TRBV5-1 and TRBJ1-1, with D possibly being TRBD1 (6 bases). Germline CDR1 and CDR2: SGHRS and YFSETQ. The length of the CDR3 is 16 residues. V dropped 3 bases and J dropped 6 bases, with 21 bases sitting between them. This CDR3 reads CASSSAEFGGLAEAFF. The CDR3 DNA follows: TGCGCCAGCAGCTCCGCTGAATTTGGGGGCCTCGCTGAAGCTTTCTTT.

The chain links TRBV4-2 to TRBJ2-2, with a weak D call TRBD2 (5 bases). Trimming removed 4 bases at V and 4 bases at J, with 13 bases between. This CDR3 has 15 amino acids. Germline V gene lookup returns CDR1 LGHNA and CDR2 YNFKEQ. The CDR3 DNA reads TGTGCCAGCAGCCTCAACCTGCGGGCCACCGGGGAGCTGTTTTTT. Translated: CASSLNLRATGELFF.